This T cell receptor beta chain was identified during a study of CD8 T cells in ankylosing spondylitis. To note about this clonotype: Its target is unknown.

General observations from the study: A motif in TCR beta, a set of under ten highly homologous variants, appeared characteristic of ankylosing spondylitis blood.

Quantitative 5'-RACE with molecular barcodes was used to make the TCR beta libraries. TCRdb analysed the 5' RACE reads with MiXCR anew, one entry per CDR3 protein. The table shows under 300,000 distinct CDR3 sequences, with roughly 10% occurring only once. Per the germline V gene, CDR1 is LGHDT and CDR2 is YNNKEL (reference sequence). CDR3 length: 15 residues. The V segment lost 2 bases and the J segment 3 bases; nucleotides outside the gene matches: 6. The clonotype originates from a male donor with ankylosing spondylitis or in good health (not recorded which). The chain has TRBV3-1 and TRBJ1-1, with TRBD1 identical over 7 bases. The sample taken for sequencing was blood, either unsorted or a sorted T cell fraction (not recorded which). The CDR3 is CASSQPEQGHTEAFF. CDR3 nucleotide sequence: TGTGCCAGCAGCCAACCTGAACAGGGGCACACTGAAGCTTTCTTT. Supplemented by reference TRBV3-1 and TRBJ1-1, the full variable domain reads DTAVSQTPKYLVTQMGNDKSIKCEQNLGHDTMYWYKQDSKKFLKIMFSYNNKELIINETVPNRFSPKSPDKAHLNLHINSLELGDSAVYFCASSQPEQGHTEAFFGQGTRLTVV.